This T cell receptor beta chain is drawn from a study of spatial heterogeneity in lung cancer. Across the study: The study sequenced follow-up PBMC samples when they were available, at a median of roughly 24 months after resection. The study's findings and limits: At resection, ubiquitous expanded tumor TCRs appeared in blood more than at follow-up.

This clonotype has ten or more counts. Its specificity is unknown. The time point is: blood at routine non-recurrence follow-up after resection. Sequencing covered unsorted whole RNA taken from tumor, nontumor lung or frozen PBMC. Germline CDR1 reads SGHTA; CDR2 reads FQGNSA. This CDR3 comprises 15 residues. Trimming removed 1 base at V and 4 bases at J, with 13 bases between. One entry per CDR3 protein results from TCRdb running MiXCR on the 5' RACE reads. The data hold fewer than 60,000 distinct CDR3 sequences, with 7.4% observed a single time. The sample consisted of PBMCs, taken at follow-up. This receptor was taken from a female donor with early-stage non-small cell lung cancer. The chain is built from TRBV7-2 and TRBJ1-2; weak D call: TRBD1 (5 bases). The CDR3 protein is CASSLDLGTAYGYTF. CDR3 in DNA: TGTGCCAGCAGCTTAGATCTCGGGACGGCCTATGGCTACACCTTC.